This T cell receptor (beta chain) was profiled in a study of cytomegalovirus exposure and HLA in healthy donors. General study findings and limits: According to the study, 160 or so TCR beta chains were cytomegalovirus-associated.

With regard to this clone: Antigen specificity is unknown.

Data came from immunoSEQ multiplex PCR; TCRdb stores just in-frame clones and leaves some out. Of around 300,000 clones listed, 86% are singletons. The CDR3 has 16 amino acids. Germline CDR1 SGHVS, CDR2 FNYEAQ. J gave up 5 bases and V 5 bases, and 11 bases lay outside the gene matches. This receptor was obtained from a woman in her late teens or twenties in good health and CMV-seronegative. This chain links TRBV7-6 with TRBJ1-2; TRBD1 matches 10 bases. Sequenced sample: PBMCs. CDR3 in DNA: TGTGCCAGCAGCCCGACAGGGAGGACAGGGGGGTATGGCTACACCTTC. This gives the protein CASSPTGRTGGYGYTF.